The 2 T cell receptor beta chains presented below share a single source sample, sequenced in a study of tumor-infiltrating lymphocytes in primary liver carcinoma. Germline DNA was also extracted, with blood RNA taken from unsorted whole blood. Starting from around 0.45 ug of total RNA, TCR beta cDNA was produced with a primer in the constant region. Three nested multiplex PCR rounds, a slightly modified ARM-PCR method, built the TCR beta libraries. Each of the first two PCR rounds ran approximately 9 cycles with TRBV1-TRBV30 forward and C-beta reverse primers. TCRdb analysed the multiplex PCR reads with MiXCR anew, one entry per CDR3 protein. The sample lists some 190,000 distinct CDR3 sequences, about 55% occurring once. The specimen sequenced was peripheral blood. Source of these receptors: a man aged 40-49 years with primary liver carcinoma and hepatitis B virus infection.

At least ten counts were recorded for this clonotype. The chain links TRBV11-2 to TRBJ2-5, with 11 bases fitting TRBD2. After removal of 1 base from V and 5 bases from J, the junction contained 3 bases not matched to a gene. This CDR3 is built from 15 residues. CDR1 is SGHAT and CDR2 is FQNNGV in the germline V gene. CDR3 sequence reads: CASSLVTSGKETQYF. The CDR3 DNA reads as TGTGCCAGCAGCTTAGTGACTAGCGGGAAGGAGACCCAGTACTTC.

The V call is TRBV10-3, the J call TRBJ1-1, with D possibly being TRBD1 (6 bases). Germline values: CDR1 ENHRY, CDR2 SYGVKD. The ends were cut back, 9 bases at V and 1 base at J, with 12 bases in the middle. The CDR3 has 13 residues. The CDR3 region has the DNA TGTGCCATATGGACAGCCGAGAACACTGAAGCTTTCTTT. Amino acid sequence: CAIWTAENTEAFF.